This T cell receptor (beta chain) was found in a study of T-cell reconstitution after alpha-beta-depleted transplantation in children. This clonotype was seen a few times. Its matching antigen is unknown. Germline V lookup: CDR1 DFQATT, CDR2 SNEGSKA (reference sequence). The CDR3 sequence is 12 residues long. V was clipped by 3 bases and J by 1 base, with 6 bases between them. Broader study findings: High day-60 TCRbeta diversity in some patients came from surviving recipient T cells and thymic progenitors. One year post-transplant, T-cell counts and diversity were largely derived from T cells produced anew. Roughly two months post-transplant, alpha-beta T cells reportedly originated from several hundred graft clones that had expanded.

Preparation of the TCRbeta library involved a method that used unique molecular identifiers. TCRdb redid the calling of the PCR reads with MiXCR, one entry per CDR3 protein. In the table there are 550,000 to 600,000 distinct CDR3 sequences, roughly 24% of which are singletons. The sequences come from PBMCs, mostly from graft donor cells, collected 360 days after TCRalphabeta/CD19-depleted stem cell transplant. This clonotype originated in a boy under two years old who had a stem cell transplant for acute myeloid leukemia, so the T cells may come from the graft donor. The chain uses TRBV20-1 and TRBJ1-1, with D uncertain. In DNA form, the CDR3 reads TGCAGTGCTAGTTTGGGGAACACTGAAGCTTTCTTT. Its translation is CSASLGNTEAFF.